The rows below give T cell receptor beta chains drawn from one sample of a study of cytomegalovirus exposure and HLA in healthy donors. Assay: immunoSEQ multiplex PCR; the TCRdb copy retains only in-frame clones and omits some. The data show 97,000 or so clones, approximately 95% seen once. What was sequenced was PBMCs. The receptor source for this set is a woman aged 18-29 years in good health and CMV-seronegative. Both conserved end residues are part of each CDR3. D genes are given only for firm matches. Expanded clones get a size class; other rows say once, few or many, or leave the size out.

CDR3aa: CASSPDSGINEKLFF
CDR3nt: TGTGCCAGCAGTCCCGATTCAGGGATTAATGAAAAACTGTTTTTT
v_gene: TRBV2
j_gene: TRBJ1-4
abundance: once
d_gene: NA

CDR3aa: CASSGPENTIYF
CDR3nt: TGTGCCAGCAGCGGGCCAGAAAACACCATATATTTT
v_gene: TRBV7-9
j_gene: TRBJ1-3
abundance: NA
d_gene: NA

CDR3aa: CATSWGRKETQYF
CDR3nt: TGTGCCACCAGCTGGGGCCGCAAAGAGACCCAGTACTTC
v_gene: TRBV15
j_gene: TRBJ2-5
abundance: NA
d_gene: NA

CDR3aa: CSVRDRGYGYTF
CDR3nt: TGCAGCGTCCGGGACAGGGGCTATGGCTACACCTTC
v_gene: TRBV29-1
j_gene: TRBJ1-2
abundance: NA
d_gene: TRBD1

CDR3aa: CASSLEGRGETQYF
CDR3nt: TGCGCCAGCAGCTTGGAGGGCAGGGGGGAGACCCAGTACTTC
v_gene: TRBV5-1
j_gene: TRBJ2-5
abundance: NA
d_gene: TRBD1

CDR3aa: CASRADRDGGYTF
CDR3nt: TGTGCCAGCAGGGCAGACAGGGATGGTGGCTACACCTTC
v_gene: TRBV6-1
j_gene: TRBJ1-2
abundance: NA
d_gene: TRBD1

CDR3aa: CAISEFRDRARAFF
CDR3nt: TGTGCCATCAGTGAGTTTCGGGACAGGGCTCGAGCTTTCTTT
v_gene: TRBV10-3
j_gene: TRBJ1-1
abundance: NA
d_gene: TRBD1

CDR3aa: CSGTGESIDEQFF
CDR3nt: TGCAGCGGGACAGGGGAGAGTATCGATGAGCAGTTCTTC
v_gene: TRBV29-1
j_gene: TRBJ2-1
abundance: NA
d_gene: TRBD1

CDR3aa: CASSLPPSGEGYGYTF
CDR3nt: TGTGCCAGCAGCTTACCCCCTTCAGGGGAAGGCTATGGCTACACCTTC
v_gene: TRBV7-9
j_gene: TRBJ1-2
abundance: NA
d_gene: NA

CDR3aa: CASSAQGAGEQYF
CDR3nt: TGCGCCAGCAGCGCACAGGGGGCGGGCGAGCAGTACTTC
v_gene: TRBV5-1
j_gene: TRBJ2-7
abundance: NA
d_gene: TRBD1

CDR3aa: CASSESTSGTYNEQFF
CDR3nt: TGTGCCAGCAGCGAGAGCACTAGCGGGACCTACAATGAGCAGTTCTTC
v_gene: TRBV9
j_gene: TRBJ2-1
abundance: NA
d_gene: TRBD2

CDR3aa: CASSSEGGRNEKLFF
CDR3nt: TGTGCCAGCAGCTCGGAAGGGGGTCGTAATGAAAAACTGTTTTTT
v_gene: TRBV5-8
j_gene: TRBJ1-4
abundance: NA
d_gene: NA

CDR3aa: CASSLGTEETQYF
CDR3nt: TGCGCCAGCAGCTTAGGGACAGAAGAGACCCAGTACTTC
v_gene: TRBV5-1
j_gene: TRBJ2-5
abundance: NA
d_gene: TRBD1

CDR3aa: CASSRLAGGYNEQFF
CDR3nt: TGTGCCAGCAGCCGACTAGCGGGAGGCTACAATGAGCAGTTCTTC
v_gene: TRBV6-6
j_gene: TRBJ2-1
abundance: NA
d_gene: TRBD2

CDR3aa: CAISESGGGVGSEAFF
CDR3nt: TGTGCCATCAGTGAGTCCGGTGGGGGGGTCGGGAGTGAAGCTTTCTTT
v_gene: TRBV10-3
j_gene: TRBJ1-1
abundance: NA
d_gene: NA

CDR3aa: CASSRSDVSYEQYF
CDR3nt: TGCGCCAGCAGCCGAAGCGACGTTAGCTACGAGCAGTACTTC
v_gene: TRBV4-3
j_gene: TRBJ2-7
abundance: NA
d_gene: NA

CDR3aa: CASGTTPAYEQYF
CDR3nt: TGTGCCAGCGGTACGACTCCAGCCTACGAGCAGTACTTC
v_gene: TRBV6-5
j_gene: TRBJ2-7
abundance: NA
d_gene: NA

CDR3aa: CASSPTGSSAFGYTF
CDR3nt: TGTGCCAGCAGCCCTACAGGAAGTTCGGCTTTTGGCTACACCTTC
v_gene: TRBV11-2
j_gene: TRBJ1-2
abundance: NA
d_gene: NA

CDR3aa: CASRQGGAGTEAFF
CDR3nt: TGTGCCAGCAGGCAAGGGGGCGCCGGGACTGAAGCTTTCTTT
v_gene: TRBV13
j_gene: TRBJ1-1
abundance: NA
d_gene: TRBD1

CDR3aa: CASSLSQGADEQFF
CDR3nt: TGCGCCAGCAGCCTCTCACAGGGGGCGGATGAGCAGTTCTTC
v_gene: TRBV4-1
j_gene: TRBJ2-1
abundance: few
d_gene: TRBD1

CDR3aa: CASSQDPGLFSEQYF
CDR3nt: TGCGCCAGCAGCCAAGATCCAGGGTTATTTAGCGAGCAGTACTTC
v_gene: TRBV4-1
j_gene: TRBJ2-7
abundance: NA
d_gene: NA

CDR3aa: CSVEAHGSSYEQYF
CDR3nt: TGCAGCGTTGAAGCCCACGGGAGCTCCTACGAGCAGTACTTC
v_gene: TRBV29-1
j_gene: TRBJ2-7
abundance: NA
d_gene: NA

CDR3aa: CASSEGDRATGELFF
CDR3nt: TGTGCCAGCAGTGAAGGGGACAGGGCCACCGGGGAGCTGTTTTTT
v_gene: TRBV6-1
j_gene: TRBJ2-2
abundance: NA
d_gene: TRBD1

CDR3aa: CASSETAGGTLEQYF
CDR3nt: TGTGCCAGCAGTGAAACAGCGGGGGGCACCCTCGAGCAGTACTTC
v_gene: TRBV9
j_gene: TRBJ2-7
abundance: NA
d_gene: TRBD2

CDR3aa: CASSAGTYEQYF
CDR3nt: TGTGCCAGCAGTGCGGGGACCTACGAGCAGTACTTC
v_gene: TRBV2
j_gene: TRBJ2-7
abundance: NA
d_gene: NA

CDR3aa: CSAGGGYEQYF
CDR3nt: TGCAGTGCCGGGGGGGGCTACGAGCAGTACTTC
v_gene: TRBV20-1
j_gene: TRBJ2-7
abundance: NA
d_gene: TRBD2

CDR3aa: CASSPETGITEAFF
CDR3nt: TGTGCCAGTAGCCCGGAAACAGGGATAACTGAAGCTTTCTTT
v_gene: TRBV19
j_gene: TRBJ1-1
abundance: NA
d_gene: NA

CDR3aa: CASSDRLAGIFGDEQYF
CDR3nt: TGTGCCAGCAGTGATAGGCTAGCGGGGATTTTTGGGGACGAGCAGTACTTC
v_gene: TRBV6-1
j_gene: TRBJ2-7
abundance: NA
d_gene: TRBD2

CDR3aa: CASSVGGTDTQYF
CDR3nt: TGTGCCAGCAGCGTAGGCGGCACAGATACGCAGTATTTT
v_gene: TRBV9
j_gene: TRBJ2-3
abundance: NA
d_gene: NA

CDR3aa: CASSTRLAGALSPGELFF
CDR3nt: TGTGCCAGCAGTACCCGACTAGCGGGGGCCCTCTCTCCCGGGGAGCTGTTTTTT
v_gene: TRBV28
j_gene: TRBJ2-2
abundance: NA
d_gene: TRBD2

CDR3aa: CASSKRTSGVGETQYF
CDR3nt: TGTGCCAGCAGCAAAAGGACTAGCGGGGTGGGAGAGACCCAGTACTTC
v_gene: TRBV2
j_gene: TRBJ2-5
abundance: NA
d_gene: TRBD2

CDR3aa: CASSWRTGGTGELFF
CDR3nt: TGTGCCAGCAGCTGGAGGACAGGGGGGACCGGGGAGCTGTTTTTT
v_gene: TRBV11-3
j_gene: TRBJ2-2
abundance: NA
d_gene: TRBD1

CDR3aa: CASGRGWNTEAFF
CDR3nt: TGTGCCAGTGGCAGGGGGTGGAACACTGAAGCTTTCTTT
v_gene: TRBV6-5
j_gene: TRBJ1-1
abundance: NA
d_gene: TRBD1

CDR3aa: CASSYTTGYEQYF
CDR3nt: TGCGCCAGCAGTTATACGACAGGCTACGAGCAGTACTTC
v_gene: TRBV5-1
j_gene: TRBJ2-7
abundance: NA
d_gene: NA

CDR3aa: CASSEGLAGGLPAYEQYF
CDR3nt: TGTGCCAGCAGCGAAGGACTAGCGGGGGGACTTCCCGCCTACGAGCAGTACTTC
v_gene: TRBV7-2
j_gene: TRBJ2-7
abundance: NA
d_gene: TRBD2

CDR3aa: CASSYVEVGTEAFF
CDR3nt: TGTGCCAGCAGTTACGTGGAGGTAGGCACTGAAGCTTTCTTT
v_gene: TRBV6-5
j_gene: TRBJ1-1
abundance: once
d_gene: NA

CDR3aa: CASSMVPVYEQYF
CDR3nt: TGTGCCAGTAGTATGGTTCCGGTGTACGAGCAGTACTTC
v_gene: TRBV19
j_gene: TRBJ2-7
abundance: NA
d_gene: NA

CDR3aa: CASSLTGGLGLDTQYF
CDR3nt: TGCGCCAGCAGCTTGACGGGGGGGCTGGGCTTAGATACGCAGTATTTT
v_gene: TRBV5-1
j_gene: TRBJ2-3
abundance: once
d_gene: TRBD2

CDR3aa: CASSLFSPGANSPLHF
CDR3nt: TGTGCCAGCAGCTTATTCAGTCCAGGGGCGAATTCACCCCTCCACTTT
v_gene: TRBV11-1
j_gene: TRBJ1-6
abundance: NA
d_gene: NA

CDR3aa: CASEGTSGSDEQFF
CDR3nt: TGTGCCAGCGAAGGGACTAGCGGGAGCGATGAGCAGTTCTTC
v_gene: TRBV27
j_gene: TRBJ2-1
abundance: NA
d_gene: TRBD2

CDR3aa: CASSPSTGRWETQYF
CDR3nt: TGTGCCAGCAGTCCCTCGACAGGGCGGTGGGAGACCCAGTACTTC
v_gene: TRBV2
j_gene: TRBJ2-5
abundance: NA
d_gene: TRBD1

CDR3aa: CAISQSTTGEAKNIQYF
CDR3nt: TGTGCCATCAGCCAGTCGACGACAGGAGAAGCCAAAAACATTCAGTACTTC
v_gene: TRBV10-3
j_gene: TRBJ2-4
abundance: NA
d_gene: NA

CDR3aa: CASSKTSGGATRVLNEQFF
CDR3nt: TGTGCCAGCAGCAAGACTAGCGGGGGGGCTACTCGCGTTCTCAATGAGCAGTTCTTC
v_gene: TRBV5-6
j_gene: TRBJ2-1
abundance: NA
d_gene: TRBD2

CDR3aa: CASSSGTRKSTDTQYF
CDR3nt: TGTGCCAGCAGCTCAGGGACAAGGAAGAGCACAGATACGCAGTATTTT
v_gene: TRBV13
j_gene: TRBJ2-3
abundance: NA
d_gene: NA

CDR3aa: CAISESGTSGSGELFF
CDR3nt: TGTGCCATCAGTGAATCCGGGACTAGCGGGAGTGGGGAGCTGTTTTTT
v_gene: TRBV10-3
j_gene: TRBJ2-2
abundance: NA
d_gene: TRBD2

CDR3aa: CASSDSQGAAEAFF
CDR3nt: TGTGCCAGCAGTGACTCCCAGGGGGCCGCTGAAGCTTTCTTT
v_gene: TRBV6-1
j_gene: TRBJ1-1
abundance: NA
d_gene: TRBD1

CDR3aa: CASSLTDSSYNSPLHF
CDR3nt: TGTGCCAGCAGTCTCACAGATAGCTCCTATAATTCACCCCTCCACTTT
v_gene: TRBV9
j_gene: TRBJ1-6
abundance: NA
d_gene: NA